Below, 25 T cell receptor beta chains from the same sample are listed, as sequenced in a study of PD-1 blockade in classical Hodgkin lymphoma. Relapse was seen in all patients after autologous stem cell transplantation, and brentuximab vedotin exposure was variable. Sequenced by immunoSEQ multiplex PCR; TCRdb stores in-frame clones only, minus some. The sample comprises approximately 32,000 clones, 65% to 90% of which are singletons, and 25% to 40% rests with the top ten. The sequencing here drew on peripheral blood mononuclear cells (PBMCs), taken at baseline. The source of these receptors is a human donor with classical Hodgkin lymphoma.

V is TRBV6-6 and J is TRBJ1-3, with unresolved D. Trimming shortened V by 2 bases and J by 7 bases, and 6 bases separated the two germline ends. This CDR3 contains 12 residues. CDR1 is MNHNY and CDR2 is SVGAGI in the germline V gene (reference sequence). CDR3 nucleotide sequence: TGTGCCAGCAGTTACAACGGGAACACCATATATTTT. Residues: CASSYNGNTIYF.

The table lists this clone with a few counts. The rearrangement uses TRBV7-9 and TRBJ1-6, with D perhaps matching TRBD1 (6 bases). Germline V lookup: CDR1 SEHNR, CDR2 FQNEAQ (reference sequence). Trimming stripped 6 bases from V and 5 bases from J, with 11 bases between. CDR3 length: 14 residues. DNA for the CDR3: TGTGCCAGCAGACCGGGGGCGAATAATTCACCCCTCCACTTT. This translates into CASRPGANNSPLHF.

The V gene is TRBV5-1, the J gene TRBJ2-7; 9 nucleotides match TRBD1. The germline V gene has CDR1 SGHRS and CDR2 YFSETQ. The CDR3 has 14 amino acids. The trim removed 4 bases at V and 5 bases at J, leaving 7 bases unmatched. CDR3 sequence: CASSVDRGRHEQYF. The CDR3 DNA is TGCGCCAGCAGCGTGGACAGGGGTAGACACGAGCAGTACTTC.

This clone was recorded only once. This chain connects TRBV7-9 to TRBJ1-4; maybe TRBD1 (6 bases). The CDR3 loop spans 15 amino acids. Trimming pared 2 bases from V and 8 bases from J, leaving 15 bases between. The germline V gene encodes CDR1 SEHNR and CDR2 FQNEAQ (reference sequence). The CDR3 DNA follows: TGTGCCAGCAGCTTACTGGGGACACGGGAGGAAAAACTGTTTTTT. It specifies CASSLLGTREEKLFF.

CDR3 sequence reads: CAWKGTGDQPQHF. Written as DNA, the CDR3 is TGTGCCTGGAAGGGGACAGGGGATCAGCCCCAGCATTTT. The V call is TRBV30, the J call TRBJ1-5; TRBD1 matches 10 bases. Germline assignment: CDR1 GTSNPN and CDR2 SVGIG (reference sequence). V shed 4 bases, J shed 5 bases, and the junction held 2 bases outside the gene matches. CDR3 size: 13 residues.

The genes are TRBV6-6 and TRBJ1-1; D gene uncertain. The CDR3 length is 14 residues. V was pared by 6 bases and J by 0 bases, with 11 bases between. Germline CDR1 and CDR2: MNHNY and SVGAGI (reference sequence). The CDR3 nucleotides read TGTGCCAGCAGCCCCCCCTCGGTGAACACTGAAGCTTTCTTT. It is translated as CASSPPSVNTEAFF.

The chain links TRBV7-9 to TRBJ2-3; 11 nucleotides agree with TRBD2. V lost 3 bases and J lost 4; bases outside the gene matches: 6. The CDR3 extends over 16 amino acids. The germline CDR1 and CDR2 sequences are SEHNR and FQNEAQ (reference sequence). The CDR3 spells CASSLTSGVGADTQYF. The DNA for the CDR3 is TGTGCCAGCAGCTTGACTAGCGGGGTGGGTGCAGATACGCAGTATTTT.

The chain carries TRBV7-8 and TRBJ2-3; the D gene is possibly TRBD1 (6 bases). CDR1 SGHVS and CDR2 FQNEAQ come from the germline V gene. The CDR3 is made up of 17 amino acids. V was trimmed by 2 bases and J by 7 bases, leaving 22 bases between them. The CDR3 DNA reads as TGTGCCAGCAGCTTAAGATTAGCAGGGGCGGTCGTTCATACGCAGTATTTT. Translating it yields CASSLRLAGAVVHTQYF.

The chain couples TRBV6-6 to TRBJ2-7; D is unresolved. The CDR3 has 12 amino acids. V was shortened by 4 bases and J by 0 bases, with 4 bases between the two germline ends. Germline assignment: CDR1 MNHNY and CDR2 SVGAGI (reference sequence). CDR3 region: CASSSSSYEQYF. The CDR3 bases are TGTGCCAGCAGTTCGAGCTCCTACGAGCAGTACTTC.

The gene calls are TRBV29-1 and TRBJ1-5; D is uncertain. This CDR3 is 12 amino acids long. The V end lost 0 bases, the J end lost 7 bases, and 7 bases lay between the germline ends. Germline-derived CDR1 and CDR2 are SQVTM and ANQGSEA. CDR3 protein: CSVEDPGQPQHF. CDR3 in DNA: TGCAGCGTTGAAGATCCGGGCCAGCCCCAGCATTTT.

In its sample, this clone was seen a few times. The chain is built from TRBV7-8 and TRBJ2-1; D perhaps matches TRBD1 (6 bases). This CDR3 region has 16 residues. The V and J ends lost 3 bases and 0 bases respectively, with 12 bases between them. Germline V gene data show CDR1 as SGHVS and CDR2 as FQNEAQ. CDR3 sequence (DNA): TGTGCCAGCAGCTTTTTCGGACAGTTCTCCTACAATGAGCAGTTCTTC. Translating gives CASSFFGQFSYNEQFF.

The chain is built from TRBV10-3 and TRBJ2-1; 10 positions agree with TRBD1. CDR1 and CDR2 (germline): ENHRY, SYGVKD. This CDR3 contains 14 residues. V shed 6 bases, J shed 7 bases, and the junction held 6 bases outside the gene matches. CDR3 amino acids: CAIRPGTGENEQFF. For the CDR3, the DNA is TGTGCCATCAGACCCGGGACAGGGGAGAATGAGCAGTTCTTC.

The V and J genes are TRBV7-2 and TRBJ2-5; 10 bases fit TRBD2. The V and J ends lost 1 base and 4 bases, in that order; junction bases with no gene match: 9. The germline CDR1 and CDR2 sequences are SGHTA and FQGNSA. CDR3 length: 17 amino acids. The CDR3 spells CASSLGELAGRGETQYF. The DNA for the CDR3 is TGTGCCAGCAGCTTAGGGGAACTAGCGGGGAGGGGAGAGACCCAGTACTTC.

The chain joins TRBV7-2 to TRBJ2-3; 11 bases align to TRBD2. J was trimmed by 1 base and V by 1 base; bases with no gene match: 4. The CDR3 has 17 amino acids. CDR1 SGHTA and CDR2 FQGNSA come from the germline V gene. The CDR3: CASSLGALAGGTDTQYF. For the CDR3, the DNA is TGTGCCAGCAGCTTAGGGGCACTAGCGGGGGGCACAGATACGCAGTATTTT.

This clone is termed medium-sized (0.01 to 0.1%). The V call is TRBV27, the J call TRBJ1-6; no definite D call. Germline V lookup: CDR1 MNHEY, CDR2 SMNVEV (reference sequence). The V gene lost 2 bases and the J gene lost 7 bases, with 9 bases spanning the gap. The CDR3 loop spans 14 amino acids. CDR3 region: CASSLRRGNSPLHF. The CDR3 nucleotides read TGTGCCAGCAGTTTAAGAAGAGGGAATTCACCCCTCCACTTT.

This chain links TRBV6-4 with TRBJ1-5; 8 bases map to TRBD1. Germline V CDR1 and CDR2: MRHNA, SNTAGT. The junction had 10 bases not matched to a gene; V was cut back by 6 bases and J by 6 bases. This CDR3 region has 15 residues. This CDR3 is CASSATGAGGQPQHF. In nucleotides, the CDR3 is TGTGCCAGCAGCGCGACAGGGGCGGGAGGTCAGCCCCAGCATTTT.

This clone appeared a single time. The chain couples TRBV20-1 to TRBJ2-3, with TRBD2 as a possible D gene (5 bases). Per the germline V gene, CDR1 is DFQATT and CDR2 is SNEGSKA (reference sequence). This CDR3 is built from 11 residues. V lost 6 bases and J 5 bases, leaving 9 bases between the germline ends. The CDR3 spells CSARREDTQYF. The CDR3 DNA follows: TGCAGTGCCCGACGGGAAGATACGCAGTATTTT.

The V call is TRBV5-1, the J call TRBJ2-1; TRBD2 matches 11 bases. CDR3 length: 17 amino acids. Trimming cost V 2 bases and J 5 bases; bases outside gene matches: 9. Per germline, CDR1 SGHRS and CDR2 YFSETQ. CDR3 DNA sequence: TGCGCCAGCAGCTTAAGCGGACTAGCGGGCTCTCACAATGAGCAGTTCTTC. It codes for CASSLSGLAGSHNEQFF.

The rearrangement uses TRBV19 and TRBJ1-5; D is ambiguous. CDR1 is LNHDA, CDR2 SQIVND, per germline (reference sequence). Trimming stripped 5 bases from V and 6 bases from J, with 8 bases between. The CDR3 sequence is 12 residues long. The CDR3, as DNA: TGTGCCAGTAGTTTCCCCGTTCAGCCCCAGCATTTT. Translating gives CASSFPVQPQHF.

V usage is TRBV27 and J usage is TRBJ1-5; TRBD1 aligns across 8 bases. The V gene's germline CDR1 is MNHEY and CDR2 SMNVEV (reference sequence). The CDR3 is 16 residues long. V shed 5 bases, J shed 6 bases, and the junction held 12 bases outside the gene matches. The CDR3 region is CASSDRGRGEGQPQHF. The CDR3 coding sequence is TGTGCCAGCAGTGACAGGGGCAGGGGAGAGGGTCAGCCCCAGCATTTT.

In nucleotides, the CDR3 is TGTGCCAGCAGTTTAGCGGGGGGCTTCGGCTACGAGCAGTACTTC. Translation: CASSLAGGFGYEQYF. The V gene is TRBV28, the J gene TRBJ2-7, with TRBD2 identical over 8 bases. The J segment lost 3 bases and the V segment lost 2 bases, leaving 6 bases of the junction unmatched. This CDR3 has 15 residues. Germline-derived CDR1 and CDR2 are MDHEN and SYDVKM.

The chain recombines TRBV19 with TRBJ2-5, with TRBD2 as a possible D gene (6 bases). CDR3 length equals 15 residues. Trimming left V 4 bases short and J 4 bases short, with 16 bases between. Germline V lookup: CDR1 LNHDA, CDR2 SQIVND (reference sequence). CDR3 residues: CASSTGTFRGETQYF. CDR3 nucleotides: TGTGCCAGTAGTACCGGGACTTTTAGGGGAGAGACCCAGTACTTC. The variable domain in full, with the rest retrieved from reference TRBV19 and TRBJ2-5, is DGGITQSPKYLFRKEGQNVTLSCEQNLNHDAMYWYRQDPGQGLRLIYYSQIVNDFQKGDIAEGYSVSREKKESFPLTVTSAQKNPTAFYLCASSTGTFRGETQYFGPGTRLLVL.

The chain has TRBV12-5 and TRBJ2-2, with TRBD1 identical over 8 bases. This CDR3 contains 14 residues. Trimming took 6 bases from V and 7 from J; bases not matched to a gene: 7. Germline loops: CDR1 LGHNT, CDR2 FRNRAP. The CDR3 loop reads CASGLTGGSGELFF. DNA for the CDR3: TGTGCTAGTGGCCTCACAGGGGGTAGCGGGGAGCTGTTTTTT.

The count of this clone is one. The gene calls are TRBV4-3 and TRBJ2-1; no definite D call. V gave up 3 bases and J gave up 6 bases, with 15 bases separating them. The CDR3 spans 15 residues. CDR1 and CDR2 (germline): LGHNA, YSLEER. The CDR3 loop is CASSHTTLGGNEQFF. The CDR3 nucleotides are TGCGCCAGCAGCCATACTACCCTGGGCGGCAATGAGCAGTTCTTC.

This clone was counted a single time. The gene calls are TRBV7-7 and TRBJ1-2; D is undetermined. The V end was cut by 4 bases, the J end by 8 bases, with 29 bases between. Germline CDR1 SSHAT, CDR2 FNYEAQ (reference sequence). The CDR3 is made up of 18 amino acids. The CDR3 is CASSSPPNRLETSRGYTF. The CDR3 bases are TGTGCCAGCAGCTCACCGCCGAATCGGCTGGAAACGTCCAGGGGCTACACCTTC.